This T cell receptor (beta chain) was sequenced for a study of relationships among human T cell subsets. About this clonotype itself: Its antigen is as yet unknown.

J lost 2 bases, V lost 8 bases, and 9 bases had no gene match. Germline V lookup: CDR1 SNHLY, CDR2 FYNNEI. This CDR3 region has 14 residues. General study results and limits: A CD4+CD8+ double-positive population could not be excluded by bead sorting. Th1, Th2 and regulatory subsets overlapped substantially in CDR3 sequences.

TCR alpha and beta CDR3s were amplified from mRNA by semiquantitative ARM-PCR. ARM-PCR used tagged nested gene-specific primers, then communal superprimers for exponential amplification. TCRdb called the multiplex PCR reads again in MiXCR, with one record for every CDR3 protein. Of about 14,000 distinct CDR3 sequences in the sample, 60% were seen once. CD4+CD25+ regulatory T cells came from anti-CD25 bead selection of positively selected CD4+ cells. This TCR was recovered from a man aged 35 to 55 in good health. The chain combines TRBV2 with TRBJ2-7, with 7 bases fitting TRBD1. Sample: Tregs sorted from blood. This chain's CDR3 is CASSSGTEPYEQYF. CDR3 DNA sequence: TGTGCCAGCTCATCGGGGACAGAGCCCTACGAGCAGTACTTC.